The next 10 T cell receptor beta chains were all read from a single sample in a study of shared T cell receptors in the human thymus. Data came from immunoSEQ multiplex PCR; TCRdb stores just in-frame clones and leaves some out. The top ten hold approximately 0.01% of the sample, which has approximately 730,000 clones, 70% to 90% seen once. The sample also formed part of further work on human thymus T cells.

The sequenced sample consisted of thymocytes. The receptor source for this set is a girl in the first two years of life with a congenital heart defect.

The chain is built from TRBV6-8 and TRBJ2-1, with D uncertain. Trimming took off 5 bases at V and 5 bases at J, with 16 bases between the two ends. The CDR3 totals 15 residues. Per germline, CDR1 MNHGY and CDR2 SAAAGT. CDR3 amino acids: CASSPQPPGDNEQFF. DNA for the CDR3: TGTGCCAGCAGTCCCCAGCCGCCGGGTGACAATGAGCAGTTCTTC.

This chain links TRBV13 with TRBJ1-1; D gene uncertain. Trimming left V 3 bases short and J 1 base short, with 6 bases between. Germline CDR1 PRHDT, CDR2 FYEKMQ (reference sequence). This CDR3 is 13 amino acids long. Here the CDR3 DNA reads TGTGCCAGCAGCTTCGCAGGGAACACTGAAGCTTTCTTT. Protein: CASSFAGNTEAFF.

The chain is built from TRBV11-2 and TRBJ1-5; 7 nucleotides agree with TRBD1. The CDR3 is 15 amino acids. The junction had 2 bases not matched to a gene; V was cut back by 1 base and J by 2 bases. Germline assignment: CDR1 SGHAT and CDR2 FQNNGV. The chain's CDR3 is CASSLGRGRNQPQHF. CDR3 coding DNA: TGTGCCAGCAGCTTAGGAAGGGGGCGCAATCAGCCCCAGCATTTT.

The chain recombines TRBV4-3 with TRBJ1-1, with D perhaps TRBD1 (6 bases). Trimming took off 3 bases at V and 10 bases at J, with 27 bases between the two ends. The CDR3 sequence is 17 residues long. Per germline, CDR1 LGHNA and CDR2 YSLEER. CDR3 protein: CASSHSRHRDPTIGAFF. The DNA of the CDR3 is TGCGCCAGCAGCCACAGCCGACACAGGGACCCGACGATAGGAGCTTTCTTT.

V is TRBV15 and J is TRBJ2-5, with D unresolved. Per germline, CDR1 LNHNV and CDR2 YYDKDF (reference sequence). V lost 0 bases and J lost 0, with 8 bases in between. CDR3 length equals 15 residues. The CDR3 DNA reads as TGTGCCACCAGCAGAGACACCCGGTACCAAGAGACCCAGTACTTC. Its translation is CATSRDTRYQETQYF. The full variable domain, its missing parts supplied by reference TRBV15 and TRBJ2-5, is DAMVIQNPRYQVTQFGKPVTLSCSQTLNHNVMYWYQQKSSQAPKLLFHYYDKDFNNEADTPDNFQSRRPNTSFCFLDIRSPGLGDTAMYLCATSRDTRYQETQYFGPGTRLLVL.

This clone has a handful of counts. This chain connects TRBV25-1 to TRBJ2-1, with D perhaps matching TRBD2 (6 bases). The ends were cut back, 8 bases at V and 7 bases at J, with 15 bases in the middle. The CDR3 length is 13 residues. The germline gives CDR1 MGHDK, CDR2 SYGVNS. Written as DNA, the CDR3 is TGTGCCAGCGCATCGGGTGGACTAAATGAGCAGTTCTTC. This codes for CASASGGLNEQFF.

The sample holds one count of this clone. The chain is built from TRBV5-1 and TRBJ1-1, with TRBD1 matching over 10 bases. This CDR3 has 20 residues. V dropped 2 bases and J dropped 5; count of bases not matched to a gene: 21. CDR1 SGHRS and CDR2 YFSETQ come from the germline V gene. CDR3 loop: CASSLPAHNRTGGVDTEAFF. The CDR3 coding sequence is TGCGCCAGCAGCTTACCAGCCCATAATAGGACAGGGGGGGTAGATACTGAAGCTTTCTTT.

J is TRBJ2-6 and V is TRBV29-1; 7 nucleotides match TRBD1. The CDR3 runs 18 residues. V trimming: 3 bases; J trimming: 0 bases; junction bases outside the gene matches: 11. Germline V gene lookup returns CDR1 SQVTM and CDR2 ANQGSEA. The DNA of the CDR3 is TGCAGCGTTGAGGGTGACAGGGATTACCTCTCTGGGGCCAACGTCCTGACTTTC. This translates into CSVEGDRDYLSGANVLTF. Full variable domain (rest looked up from reference TRBV29-1 and TRBJ2-6): SAVISQKPSRDICQRGTSLTIQCQVDSQVTMMFWYRQQPGQSLTLIATANQGSEATYESGFVIDKFPISRPNLTFSTLTVSNMSPEDSSIYLCSVEGDRDYLSGANVLTFGAGSRLTVL.

The chain employs TRBV7-8 and TRBJ2-3; a possible D gene is TRBD1 (5 bases). The germline V and J ends were trimmed by 4 bases and 2 bases, with 19 bases remaining between them. The CDR3 contains 17 residues. Germline V gene sequence: CDR1 SGHVS, CDR2 FQNEAQ. The CDR3: CASSYKRQSGYTDTQYF. The CDR3 DNA is TGTGCCAGCAGCTATAAAAGACAGTCCGGCTACACAGATACGCAGTATTTT.

The V gene is TRBV6-6, the J gene TRBJ2-5; no clear D. This CDR3 spans 14 amino acids. V was shortened by 2 bases and J by 3 bases, with 10 bases between the two germline ends. CDR1 and CDR2 (germline): MNHNY, SVGAGI (reference sequence). The CDR3 reads CASSYPQKKETQYF. The CDR3 DNA follows: TGTGCCAGCAGTTACCCCCAAAAAAAAGAGACCCAGTACTTC.